The T cell receptor beta chain described here comes from a study of T cells in Graves' hyperthyroidism and ophthalmopathy. Looking at the study overall: Specimen type is peripheral blood, collected at initial diagnosis prior to any treatment.

Researchers amplified the TCR beta CDR3 regions from RNA transcripts. HTBI primers were used for first-round RT-PCR of the TCR CDR3. TCRdb re-called the multiplex PCR reads through MiXCR, storing one row per CDR3 protein. The table includes hundreds of thousands of distinct CDR3 sequences, just under 25% detected once. With V trimmed by 1 base and J by 10 bases, 5 bases remained unmatched. The CDR3 is made up of 12 amino acids. Per the germline V gene, CDR1 is SQVTM and CDR2 is ANQGSEA. Recently diagnosed hyperthyroidism of less than 2 months' duration affected patients aged 18 to 65. Broader study findings: Ophthalmopathy, which appeared later, was predicted by the model a median roughly 6.4 months before onset.

This clonotype came up a few times. Its target is not known. The sequenced material came from blood. This chain uses TRBV29-1 with TRBJ1-1, with 8 positions matching TRBD1. This receptor was obtained from a man aged 50-60 years with Graves' hyperthyroidism. DNA of the CDR3: TGCAGCGTTGAAGGGACAGGGACGGGAGCTTTCTTT. It encodes CSVEGTGTGAFF.